This TCR beta chain originates from a study of T cell responses to AZD1222 COVID-19 vaccine. General study results and limits: With dominance at 160-218 and 743-854, vaccine-associated CD4 TCRs spanned spike. Donor demographics were predominantly white British with a female majority; clonal diversity may be underestimated.

V lost 4 bases, J lost 1 base, and 14 bases lay in between. This CDR3 spans 14 amino acids. Germline CDR1 reads SQVTM; CDR2 reads ANQGSEA. The assay was immunoSEQ multiplex PCR, and TCRdb's table has in-frame clones only and misses some. There are some 96,000 clones in the sample; about nine tenths occur only once, and about 2% lies in the top ten. As to this clone: Antigen unknown.

The chain couples TRBV29-1 to TRBJ2-7, with D possibly being TRBD1 (6 bases). The starting material was peripheral blood, obtained on day 0 of AZD1222 vaccination. The clonotype originates from an adult in good health. CDR3 in DNA: TGCAGCGTTGCCTTTGGGACAATTTCCTACGAGCAGTACTTC. Its translation: CSVAFGTISYEQYF.